The rows below give T cell receptor beta chains drawn from one sample of a study of T cell responses to AZD1222 COVID-19 vaccine. Here immunoSEQ multiplex PCR was the method, and the copy in TCRdb shows in-frame clones only, minus some. The data show about 150,000 clones, approximately 89% seen once. Sequenced here: peripheral blood, sampled on day 0 of AZD1222 vaccination. These receptors were obtained from an adult in good health. Both conserved end residues are part of each CDR3. The order of the fields is D gene, V gene, J gene, CDR3 length, clone size, CDR3 protein, CDR3 DNA. A D gene is named only where the DNA matches it firmly. Clone size is stated in some rows and not others, as once, few, many or a class when expanded.

>TRBD2|TRBV5-4|TRBJ2-7|14|.
CASSLASGSYEQYF
TGTGCCAGCAGCTTAGCTAGCGGGAGCTACGAGCAGTACTTC
>.|TRBV18|TRBJ2-5|17|.
CASSPGSSGTNRETQYF
TGTGCCAGCTCACCGGGCAGCTCCGGGACAAATCGAGAGACCCAGTACTTC
>.|TRBV5-5|TRBJ1-5|13|.
CASSLGGSQPQHF
TGTGCCAGCAGCTTGGGAGGATCTCAGCCCCAGCATTTT
>.|TRBV6-5|TRBJ2-1|13|.
CASRPPWGNEQFF
TGTGCCAGCAGACCCCCGTGGGGGAATGAGCAGTTCTTC
>TRBD2|TRBV13|TRBJ2-7|16|once
CASSSPFDLAGGEQYF
TGTGCCAGCAGCTCCCCCTTTGATCTAGCGGGCGGCGAGCAGTACTTC
>.|TRBV28|TRBJ2-7|14|few
CASRTSGTALEQYF
TGTGCCAGCAGAACCTCCGGGACCGCCCTGGAGCAGTACTTC
>TRBD1|TRBV28|TRBJ1-1|14|once
CASSPGGQLYEAFF
TGTGCCAGCAGTCCCGGGGGACAGCTTTATGAAGCTTTCTTT
>.|TRBV6-5|TRBJ2-7|13|.
CASSYKSSSEQYF
TGTGCCAGCAGTTACAAGTCTAGCTCCGAGCAGTACTTC
>TRBD2|TRBV9|TRBJ2-1|15|.
CASSVEAGLAAEQFF
TGTGCCAGCAGCGTTGAGGCTGGACTAGCAGCTGAGCAGTTCTTC
>TRBD1|TRBV4-1|TRBJ2-7|14|.
CASSQAGQGNEQYF
TGCGCCAGCAGCCAAGCGGGACAGGGGAACGAGCAGTACTTC
>.|TRBV27|TRBJ2-7|13|once
CASSRRSVYEQYF
TGTGCCAGCAGTCGCCGATCCGTATACGAGCAGTACTTC
>.|TRBV19|TRBJ1-3|14|.
CASKRSDSGNTIYF
TGTGCCAGTAAAAGGTCGGATTCTGGAAACACCATATATTTT
>TRBD2|TRBV28|TRBJ2-5|16|.
CASSHQAGGLEETQYF
TGTGCCAGCAGTCACCAAGCGGGAGGATTGGAGGAGACCCAGTACTTC
>.|TRBV6-2/TRBV6-3|TRBJ1-5|12|.
CASSWGHQPQHF
TGTGCCAGCAGTTGGGGGCATCAGCCCCAGCATTTT
>.|TRBV11-2|TRBJ2-3|19|few
CASSFPKVGLLKVTDTQYF
TGTGCCAGCAGCTTCCCAAAGGTGGGACTCCTAAAGGTCACAGATACGCAGTATTTT
>TRBD1|TRBV7-9|TRBJ1-1|16|.
CASSLIGDRTGTEAFF
TGTGCCAGCAGCTTAATAGGGGACAGGACGGGGACTGAAGCTTTCTTT
>TRBD2|TRBV5-4|TRBJ2-7|14|.
CASRTSGSSYEQYF
TGTGCCAGTAGGACTAGCGGGAGTTCCTACGAGCAGTACTTC
>.|TRBV9|TRBJ2-1|16|few
CASSVQLESSYNEQFF
TGTGCCAGCAGCGTCCAACTGGAGAGCTCCTACAATGAGCAGTTCTTC
>.|TRBV10-2|TRBJ1-6|14|.
CASTPQGVESPLHF
TGCGCCAGCACCCCCCAAGGAGTGGAGTCACCCCTCCACTTT
>.|TRBV2|TRBJ1-2|10|.
CASSNYGYTF
TGTGCCAGCAGTAACTATGGCTACACCTTC